The present TCR beta chain was sequenced within a study of beta chain features in type 1 diabetes. Overall study context: There was similarity between patients and healthy donors in age, gender and cell yields. Study conclusions and caveats: Lower insertion and higher deletion counts appeared at VDJ junctions in type 1 diabetes patients. Moderate but significant shortening of TCRB CDR3s was recorded in all four CD4+ subsets from Type 1 diabetes patients.

Comments on this clone: Antigen unknown.

Trimming removed 0 bases at V and 3 bases at J, with 7 bases between. The CDR3 is 13 amino acids. From germline, CDR1 is SGHRS and CDR2 YFSETQ. Sequenced material consisted of expressed TCRB transcripts (all of the isolated RNA was reverse transcribed). Libraries were prepared by immunoSEQ multiplex PCR; TCRdb keeps only in-frame clonotypes and omits some of them. The data hold 850,000 to 900,000 clones, with about 17% observed a single time. The sample taken for sequencing was naive CD4+ T cells from blood. This TCR was recovered from a woman between 18 and 30 years old in good health. The gene calls are TRBV5-1 and TRBJ2-7; D is undetermined. Here the CDR3 reads CASSLGPHYEQYF. Written as DNA, the CDR3 is TGCGCCAGCAGCTTGGGACCGCACTACGAGCAGTACTTC.